This T cell receptor beta chain was sequenced in a study of T cell responses to AZD1222 COVID-19 vaccine. From germline, CDR1 is GTSNPN and CDR2 SVGIG (reference sequence). The trim removed 4 bases at V and 3 bases at J, leaving 4 bases unmatched. CDR3 length: 13 residues. Worth noting for this clone: Its antigen is still unknown.

Some clones are missing from TCRdb's copy, which holds only in-frame ones; the method was immunoSEQ multiplex PCR. The sample carries about 170,000 clones, roughly 89% recorded once. Regarding the study as a whole: Two AZD1222 doses significantly raised spike-specific TCR breadth and depth over controls. Repertoires were obtained only post-peak T cell response. Reportedly, nearly half of unique spike TCRs recognized epitopes outside B.1.351/B.1.1.7 mutations.

The starting material was peripheral blood, obtained on day 0 of AZD1222 vaccination. The chain employs TRBV30 and TRBJ2-5, with 8 bases identical to TRBD1. This sequence originates from an adult in good health. CDR3 coding DNA: TGTGCCTGGAAAGGACAGGGTGAAGAGACCCAGTACTTC. This sequence encodes CAWKGQGEETQYF.